This TCR beta chain was identified during a study of T cells in Graves' hyperthyroidism and ophthalmopathy. RNA transcripts were the template for amplifying TCR beta CDR3 regions. HTBI primers were employed in a first-round RT-PCR of the TCR CDR3. TCRdb reprocessed the multiplex PCR reads with MiXCR, giving one entry per CDR3 protein. The table lists around 450,000 distinct CDR3 sequences, more than 15% of them singletons. Germline assignment: CDR1 MNHNS and CDR2 SASEGT. The CDR3 contains 17 residues. J was trimmed by 4 bases and V by 5 bases; bases with no gene match: 15. This clonotype was picked up many times.

This chain connects TRBV6-1 to TRBJ2-3; 7 nucleotides align to TRBD2. This receptor was obtained from a woman aged 18-29 years with Graves' hyperthyroidism. Sequencing used blood. In nucleotides, the CDR3 is TGTGCCAGCAGTTGGACGTCGGCGGGGGATGAACCAGATACGCAGTATTTT. The encoded protein is CASSWTSAGDEPDTQYF.